This T cell receptor (beta chain) was observed in a study of T cells after yellow fever vaccination. This clonotype was counted at least ten times. TCRdb used MiXCR to reprocess the 5' RACE reads, holding one entry per CDR3 protein. The repertoire has 300,000 to 400,000 distinct CDR3 sequences, under 7.5% of them found once; the top ten carry approximately 15%. V lost 0 bases to trimming and J lost 2 bases, with 9 bases between them. This CDR3 contains 15 residues. The germline CDR1 and CDR2 sequences are MNHEY and SVGEGT. Sequenced here: PBMCs, sampled 5 days after the yellow fever booster vaccination. The chain joins TRBV6-2 or TRBV6-3 to TRBJ2-3; D unclear. The TCR sequence derives from a man aged 30-40 years who received the YFV17D yellow fever vaccine. The DNA for the CDR3 is TGTGCCAGCAGTTACTCTGGGATCCTCACAGATACGCAGTATTTT. It specifies CASSYSGILTDTQYF.